This T cell receptor (beta chain) was obtained from a study of OX40 agonist ivuxolimab in advanced cancers. V lost 2 bases to trimming and J lost 5 bases, with 16 bases between them. CDR1 is MNHNS, CDR2 SASEGT, per germline. The CDR3 spans 15 residues. Measured with immunoSEQ multiplex PCR; TCRdb has only the in-frame clones, and not every one. The table lists almost 70,000 clones, about 88% of them singletons. The TCR was taken from an adult with an advanced solid tumor such as melanoma, head and neck, liver or kidney cancer. This chain uses TRBV6-1 with TRBJ2-7, with a possible D match to TRBD1 (5 bases). The source was CD4+ or CD8+ T cells sorted from blood, collected in a trial of the OX40 agonist ivuxolimab. The CDR3: CASSEPNRMLNEQYF. Here the CDR3 DNA reads TGTGCCAGCAGTGAACCGAACAGGATGTTGAACGAGCAGTACTTC.